A single sample is the source of the 3 T cell receptor beta chains below, sequenced in a study of blood T cells in healthy people across ages. It was with a sample-barcoded 5' primer and a J-beta primer mix that a second PCR of about 6 to 12 cycles was run. MiXCR, run by TCRdb on the 5' RACE reads, gives a single entry per CDR3 protein. The profile covers around 520,000 distinct CDR3 sequences, with over 25% appearing a single time and under 4.5% taken by the ten largest. These data were also filed under a second study, of T cells of mothers and their children.

The specimen sequenced was blood. The receptors were gathered from a boy younger than 10 in good health.

This rearrangement joins TRBV12-5 to TRBJ1-1; D is undetermined. The length of the CDR3 is 15 residues. Trimming pared 6 bases from V and 1 base from J, leaving 15 bases between. CDR1 is LGHNT, CDR2 FRNRAP, per germline. For the CDR3, the DNA is TGTGCTAGTGGCCTCCTTCTAGGCGGGAACACTGAAGCTTTCTTT. Protein sequence: CASGLLLGGNTEAFF.

This clonotype has a handful of counts. This sequence joins TRBV5-1 and TRBJ1-4, with D possibly matching TRBD1 (5 bases). V was trimmed by 0 bases and J by 5 bases, leaving 14 bases between them. Germline V gene lookup returns CDR1 SGHRS and CDR2 YFSETQ. The CDR3 totals 16 residues. The CDR3 nucleotides read TGCGCCAGCAGCTTGGGAGGAACGCGGGACAATGAAAAACTGTTTTTT. It yields the protein CASSLGGTRDNEKLFF.

About this clonotype: One end of the junction fails to match germline, which may point to a read error. The chain combines TRBV7-9 with TRBJ1-3; D not resolved. This CDR3 spans 15 amino acids. Germline lookup yields CDR1 SEHNR and CDR2 FQNEAQ (reference sequence). The CDR3 loop is CASSYPLRTGDTIYF. CDR3 coding DNA: TGTGCCAGCAGCTATCCGCTGAGAACTGGAGACACCATATATTTT. Using reference TRBV7-9 and TRBJ1-3 for the parts outside the CDR3, the full variable domain is DTGVSQNPRHKITKRGQNVTFRCDPISEHNRLYWYRQTLGQGPEFLTYFQNEAQLEKSRLLSDRFSAERPKGSFSTLEIQRTEQGDSAMYLCASSYPLRTGDTIYFGEGSWLTVV.